Listed here are 8 T cell receptor beta chains from one sample, sequenced in a study of CD8 T cells in Susac syndrome. RNA in amounts of about 0.45 to 1 ug was reverse transcribed with random hexamers. TCRdb independently ran MiXCR on the immunoSEQ multiplex PCR reads; one entry per CDR3 protein. The sample has approximately 210,000 distinct CDR3 sequences; roughly 93% are singletons. Sequencing used CD4+ T cells from PBMCs. These TCRs come from a human donor with Susac syndrome.

This rearrangement joins TRBV7-2 to TRBJ1-2; 10 bases map to TRBD1. The V gene's germline CDR1 is SGHTA and CDR2 FQGNSA. J was trimmed by 10 bases and V by 5 bases; bases with no gene match: 7. The CDR3 is 13 amino acids. CDR3 sequence: CASSQGGQGSYTF. The CDR3 nucleotides read TGTGCCAGCAGCCAAGGGGGACAGGGGTCCTACACCTTC.

The chain carries TRBV24-1 and TRBJ2-1, with D tentatively TRBD1 (5 bases). The CDR3 has 12 amino acids. Per the germline V gene, CDR1 is KGHDR and CDR2 is SFDVKD. The V end lost 9 bases, the J end lost 8 bases, and 13 bases lay between the germline ends. This chain's CDR3 is CATGASGDEQFF. Here the CDR3 DNA reads TGTGCCACCGGGGCTAGTGGTGATGAGCAGTTCTTC.

Only one count was recorded for this clonotype. The chain joins TRBV5-5 to TRBJ2-5, with D hard to call. V was shortened by 1 base and J by 2 bases, with 6 bases between the two germline ends. In germline, CDR1 is SGHKS, CDR2 YYEKEE (reference sequence). The CDR3 is 13 amino acids. CDR3 in amino acids: CASSLHPQETQYF. The CDR3 bases are TGTGCCAGCAGCTTGCACCCACAAGAGACCCAGTACTTC.

V gene TRBV20-1 combines with J gene TRBJ1-6; 11 positions match TRBD1. This CDR3 is 14 amino acids long. CDR1 is DFQATT, CDR2 SNEGSKA, per germline (reference sequence). J gave up 10 bases and V 5 bases, and 7 bases lay outside the gene matches. The CDR3 here is CSASDRGPRSPLHF. The CDR3 nucleotides are TGCAGTGCTTCGGACAGGGGGCCACGGTCACCCCTCCACTTT.

The J gene is TRBJ1-2, the V gene TRBV12-5; a weak D match, TRBD1 (5 bases). CDR1 is LGHNT, CDR2 FRNRAP, per germline. This CDR3 has 14 residues. Trimming took 2 bases from V and 1 from J, leaving 8 bases between them. The CDR3 is CASGLTGFNYGYTF. The DNA of the CDR3 is TGTGCTAGTGGTTTGACAGGCTTTAACTATGGCTACACCTTC.

The chain links TRBV25-1 to TRBJ1-1; D unclear. V was shortened by 6 bases and J by 11 bases, with 13 bases between the two germline ends. The CDR3 is made up of 11 amino acids. Germline loops: CDR1 MGHDK, CDR2 SYGVNS. The CDR3 DNA reads as TGTGCCAGCAGGGGAGGGAGTTGGGCTTTCTTT. Residues: CASRGGSWAFF.

The CDR3 sequence: CASSLGRLGIEAFF. In nucleotides, the CDR3 is TGTGCCAGCAGCTTAGGCAGATTGGGCATTGAAGCTTTCTTT. J is TRBJ1-1 and V is TRBV7-9; D unclear. Trimming shortened V by 1 base and J by 7 bases, and 13 bases separated the two germline ends. The CDR3 consists of 14 residues. CDR1 SEHNR and CDR2 FQNEAQ come from the germline V gene (reference sequence).

The chain recombines TRBV28 with TRBJ2-6, with D unresolved. The V end was cut by 6 bases, the J end by 0 bases, with 6 bases between. The length of the CDR3 is 14 residues. From germline, CDR1 is MDHEN and CDR2 SYDVKM. DNA of the CDR3: TGTGCCAGCAGCCCAAACTCTGGGGCCAACGTCCTGACTTTC. This encodes CASSPNSGANVLTF.